The clone carrying this T cell receptor beta chain has a count of ten or more. The antigen is undetermined. At one boundary the junction diverges from the germline segment, which might be a read error. Per germline, CDR1 SGHTA and CDR2 FQGNSA. This CDR3 contains 14 residues. The record originates from a study of T cells in Graves' hyperthyroidism and ophthalmopathy. Study findings and constraints: Stable hyperthyroidism and ophthalmopathy were separated using 13 V-J signatures. Most thyroid-expanded clonotypes above 0.001 were also found in blood.

PBMCs were collected from an approximately 10 ml volume of fresh peripheral blood. Researchers amplified the TCR beta CDR3 regions from RNA transcripts. The TCR CDR3 was amplified in a first-round RT-PCR using the HTBI primer set. TCRdb passed the multiplex PCR reads through MiXCR, listing each CDR3 protein once. The table records 300,000 to 450,000 distinct CDR3 sequences, 17% of them present only once. Sequencing used blood. The chain employs TRBV7-2 and TRBJ2-5, with TRBD2 matching over 11 bases. This receptor was taken from a woman in her twenties or thirties with Graves' hyperthyroidism that later progressed to Graves' ophthalmopathy. The CDR3 here is CASSLAGGKETQYF. The CDR3 nucleotides are TGTGCCAGCAGCCTAGCGGGAGGCAAGGAGACCCAGTACTTC.